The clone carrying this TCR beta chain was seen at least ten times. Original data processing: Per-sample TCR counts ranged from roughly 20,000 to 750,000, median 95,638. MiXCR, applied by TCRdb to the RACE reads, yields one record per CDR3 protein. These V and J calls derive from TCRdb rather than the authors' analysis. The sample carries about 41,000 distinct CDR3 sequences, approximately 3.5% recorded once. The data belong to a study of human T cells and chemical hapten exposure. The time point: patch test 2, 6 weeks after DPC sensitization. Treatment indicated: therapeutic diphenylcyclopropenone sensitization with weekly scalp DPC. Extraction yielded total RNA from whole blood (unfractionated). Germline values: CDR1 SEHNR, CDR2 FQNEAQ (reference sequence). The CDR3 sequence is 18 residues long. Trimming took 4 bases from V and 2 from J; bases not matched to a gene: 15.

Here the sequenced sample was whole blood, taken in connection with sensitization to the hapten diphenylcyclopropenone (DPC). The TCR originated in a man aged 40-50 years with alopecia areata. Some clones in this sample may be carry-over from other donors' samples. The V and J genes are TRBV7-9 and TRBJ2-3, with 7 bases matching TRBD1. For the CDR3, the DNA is TGTGCCAGCAGCTCCGGCCCAACAGGGGCCCTTTCCACAGATACGCAGTATTTT. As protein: CASSSGPTGALSTDTQYF.